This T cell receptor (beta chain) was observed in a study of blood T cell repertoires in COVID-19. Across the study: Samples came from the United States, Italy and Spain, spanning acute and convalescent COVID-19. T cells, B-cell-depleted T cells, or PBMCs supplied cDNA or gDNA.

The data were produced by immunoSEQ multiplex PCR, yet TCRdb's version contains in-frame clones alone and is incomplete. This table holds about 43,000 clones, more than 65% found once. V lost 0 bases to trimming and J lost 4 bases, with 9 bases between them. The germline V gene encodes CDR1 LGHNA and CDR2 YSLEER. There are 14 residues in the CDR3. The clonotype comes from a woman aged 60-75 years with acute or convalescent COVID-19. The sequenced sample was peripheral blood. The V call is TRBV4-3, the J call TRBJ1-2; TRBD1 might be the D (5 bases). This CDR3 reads CASSQDGGGYGYTF. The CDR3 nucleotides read TGCGCCAGCAGCCAAGATGGGGGGGGCTATGGCTACACCTTC.